Below, one T cell receptor beta chain is given with its context. This entry comes from a study of blood T cells in healthy people across ages. Using a J-beta primer mix together with a sample-barcoded 5' primer, a second PCR was run for about 6 to 11 cycles. Tags on each cDNA molecule came from a template-switch adaptor with 12 random nucleotides. TCRdb re-called the 5' RACE reads with MiXCR, one entry per CDR3 protein. The sample yields roughly 800,000 distinct CDR3 sequences, roughly 50% seen once. What was sequenced was blood. This receptor was taken from a man aged 80 or over in good health.

CDR3 region: CASSSGGPNTEAFF. DNA of the CDR3: TGTGCCAGCAGCTCCGGGGGGCCGAACACTGAAGCTTTCTTT. This chain links TRBV7-9 with TRBJ1-1; tentatively, D is TRBD1 (6 bases). Per germline, CDR1 SEHNR and CDR2 FQNEAQ (reference sequence). The CDR3 length is 14 residues. Trimming took 4 bases from V and 1 from J, leaving 10 bases between them.